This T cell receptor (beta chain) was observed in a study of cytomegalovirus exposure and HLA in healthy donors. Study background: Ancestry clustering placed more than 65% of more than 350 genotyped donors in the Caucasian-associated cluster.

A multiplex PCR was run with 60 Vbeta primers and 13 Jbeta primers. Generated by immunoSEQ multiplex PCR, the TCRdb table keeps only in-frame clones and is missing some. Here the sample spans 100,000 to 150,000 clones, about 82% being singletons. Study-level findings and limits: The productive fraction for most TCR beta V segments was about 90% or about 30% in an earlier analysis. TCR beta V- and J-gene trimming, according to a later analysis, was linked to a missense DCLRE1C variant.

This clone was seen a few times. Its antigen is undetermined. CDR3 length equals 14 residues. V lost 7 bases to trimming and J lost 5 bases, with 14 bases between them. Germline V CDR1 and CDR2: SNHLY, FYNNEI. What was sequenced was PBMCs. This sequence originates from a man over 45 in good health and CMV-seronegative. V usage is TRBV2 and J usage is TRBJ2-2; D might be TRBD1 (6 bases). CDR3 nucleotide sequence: TGTGCCAGCACCGGGACACGGGCAACCGGGGAGCTGTTTTTT. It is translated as CASTGTRATGELFF.